Listed here are 9 T cell receptor beta chains from one sample, sequenced in a study of CD8 T cells in Susac syndrome. Random hexamers served to reverse transcribe about 0.45 to 1 ug RNA. TCRdb used MiXCR to reprocess the immunoSEQ multiplex PCR reads, holding one entry per CDR3 protein. The repertoire holds tens of thousands of distinct CDR3 sequences, with under 96% as singletons. The source material was CD4+ T cells from PBMCs. These receptors all stem from a human donor with multiple sclerosis.

This chain connects TRBV27 to TRBJ2-7; D remains ambiguous. CDR1 is MNHEY, CDR2 SMNVEV, per germline (reference sequence). Between the trimmed V and J ends, which lost 6 bases and 3 bases, there was a span of 12 bases. The CDR3 has 13 residues. CDR3 loop: CASRFSGGYEQYF. In nucleotides, the CDR3 is TGTGCCAGCAGATTCAGTGGCGGCTACGAGCAGTACTTC.

The chain combines TRBV18 with TRBJ2-7; D gene ambiguous. From germline, CDR1 is KGHSH and CDR2 LQKENI. Trimming left V 3 bases short and J 0 bases short, with 9 bases between. CDR3 length: 14 amino acids. In DNA form, the CDR3 reads TGTGCCAGCTCACCGAGCAGGAGCTCCTACGAGCAGTACTTC. Translated: CASSPSRSSYEQYF.

The chain uses TRBV5-1 and TRBJ2-6, with D perhaps given as TRBD1 or TRBD2 (6 bases each). Trimming removed 0 bases at V and 2 bases at J, with 12 bases between. Germline values: CDR1 SGHRS, CDR2 YFSETQ. There are 17 residues in the CDR3. This CDR3 is CASSLDRGLAGANVLTF. CDR3 nucleotides: TGCGCCAGCAGCTTGGATCGGGGGCTGGCTGGGGCCAACGTCCTGACTTTC.

The rearrangement uses TRBV20-1 and TRBJ2-1; no clear D. The germline gives CDR1 DFQATT, CDR2 SNEGSKA (reference sequence). The CDR3 contains 14 residues. V was clipped by 1 base and J by 1 base, with 8 bases between them. The CDR3 reads CSARGLGSYNEQFF. The DNA of the CDR3 is TGCAGTGCTAGAGGTTTGGGGTCCTACAATGAGCAGTTCTTC.

In DNA form, the CDR3 reads TGTGCCAGCAGTCGGACAGGGAGGGGGGATACGCAGTATTTT. Translated: CASSRTGRGDTQYF. The chain combines TRBV27 with TRBJ2-3; D might be TRBD1 (8 bases). The CDR3 is made up of 14 amino acids. Trimming removed 5 bases from V and 6 bases from J, with 15 bases in between. The V gene's germline CDR1 is MNHEY and CDR2 SMNVEV (reference sequence).

V gene TRBV29-1 combines with J gene TRBJ1-2; 9 bases align to TRBD1. Trimming removed 1 base from V and 7 bases from J; junction bases left unmatched: 4. The germline gives CDR1 SQVTM, CDR2 ANQGSEA. The CDR3 sequence is 13 residues long. This chain's CDR3 is CSVEVLTGGGYTF. The DNA for the CDR3 is TGCAGCGTTGAAGTTCTGACAGGGGGTGGCTACACCTTC.

The chain has TRBV5-1 and TRBJ2-7, with D perhaps assigned TRBD1 or TRBD2 (6 bases each). The V and J ends lost 0 bases and 3 bases respectively, with 10 bases between them. Germline lookup yields CDR1 SGHRS and CDR2 YFSETQ. The CDR3 totals 14 residues. CDR3 sequence (DNA): TGCGCCAGCAGCTTGGACGGGGGCCTCTACGAGCAGTACTTC. Its translation: CASSLDGGLYEQYF.

This chain links TRBV27 with TRBJ1-1; D perhaps matches TRBD1 (5 bases). Per germline, CDR1 MNHEY and CDR2 SMNVEV (reference sequence). V lost 6 bases and J lost 7, with 24 bases in between. The CDR3 runs 16 residues. CDR3 bases: TGTGCCAGCAGGGCTCTGGGTCGGGGCAGGGAGAATGAAGCTTTCTTT. This translates into CASRALGRGRENEAFF.

This clonotype appeared a single time. The V gene is TRBV11-2, the J gene TRBJ2-5; a weak D match, TRBD1 (8 bases). The CDR3 is 14 residues long. In germline, CDR1 is SGHAT, CDR2 FQNNGV. Deletions cut 4 bases from V and 5 bases from J, with 14 bases between. The CDR3 DNA reads as TGTGCCAGCAGCTCGGACAGGGAGGGGGAGACCCAGTACTTC. Translation gives CASSSDREGETQYF.